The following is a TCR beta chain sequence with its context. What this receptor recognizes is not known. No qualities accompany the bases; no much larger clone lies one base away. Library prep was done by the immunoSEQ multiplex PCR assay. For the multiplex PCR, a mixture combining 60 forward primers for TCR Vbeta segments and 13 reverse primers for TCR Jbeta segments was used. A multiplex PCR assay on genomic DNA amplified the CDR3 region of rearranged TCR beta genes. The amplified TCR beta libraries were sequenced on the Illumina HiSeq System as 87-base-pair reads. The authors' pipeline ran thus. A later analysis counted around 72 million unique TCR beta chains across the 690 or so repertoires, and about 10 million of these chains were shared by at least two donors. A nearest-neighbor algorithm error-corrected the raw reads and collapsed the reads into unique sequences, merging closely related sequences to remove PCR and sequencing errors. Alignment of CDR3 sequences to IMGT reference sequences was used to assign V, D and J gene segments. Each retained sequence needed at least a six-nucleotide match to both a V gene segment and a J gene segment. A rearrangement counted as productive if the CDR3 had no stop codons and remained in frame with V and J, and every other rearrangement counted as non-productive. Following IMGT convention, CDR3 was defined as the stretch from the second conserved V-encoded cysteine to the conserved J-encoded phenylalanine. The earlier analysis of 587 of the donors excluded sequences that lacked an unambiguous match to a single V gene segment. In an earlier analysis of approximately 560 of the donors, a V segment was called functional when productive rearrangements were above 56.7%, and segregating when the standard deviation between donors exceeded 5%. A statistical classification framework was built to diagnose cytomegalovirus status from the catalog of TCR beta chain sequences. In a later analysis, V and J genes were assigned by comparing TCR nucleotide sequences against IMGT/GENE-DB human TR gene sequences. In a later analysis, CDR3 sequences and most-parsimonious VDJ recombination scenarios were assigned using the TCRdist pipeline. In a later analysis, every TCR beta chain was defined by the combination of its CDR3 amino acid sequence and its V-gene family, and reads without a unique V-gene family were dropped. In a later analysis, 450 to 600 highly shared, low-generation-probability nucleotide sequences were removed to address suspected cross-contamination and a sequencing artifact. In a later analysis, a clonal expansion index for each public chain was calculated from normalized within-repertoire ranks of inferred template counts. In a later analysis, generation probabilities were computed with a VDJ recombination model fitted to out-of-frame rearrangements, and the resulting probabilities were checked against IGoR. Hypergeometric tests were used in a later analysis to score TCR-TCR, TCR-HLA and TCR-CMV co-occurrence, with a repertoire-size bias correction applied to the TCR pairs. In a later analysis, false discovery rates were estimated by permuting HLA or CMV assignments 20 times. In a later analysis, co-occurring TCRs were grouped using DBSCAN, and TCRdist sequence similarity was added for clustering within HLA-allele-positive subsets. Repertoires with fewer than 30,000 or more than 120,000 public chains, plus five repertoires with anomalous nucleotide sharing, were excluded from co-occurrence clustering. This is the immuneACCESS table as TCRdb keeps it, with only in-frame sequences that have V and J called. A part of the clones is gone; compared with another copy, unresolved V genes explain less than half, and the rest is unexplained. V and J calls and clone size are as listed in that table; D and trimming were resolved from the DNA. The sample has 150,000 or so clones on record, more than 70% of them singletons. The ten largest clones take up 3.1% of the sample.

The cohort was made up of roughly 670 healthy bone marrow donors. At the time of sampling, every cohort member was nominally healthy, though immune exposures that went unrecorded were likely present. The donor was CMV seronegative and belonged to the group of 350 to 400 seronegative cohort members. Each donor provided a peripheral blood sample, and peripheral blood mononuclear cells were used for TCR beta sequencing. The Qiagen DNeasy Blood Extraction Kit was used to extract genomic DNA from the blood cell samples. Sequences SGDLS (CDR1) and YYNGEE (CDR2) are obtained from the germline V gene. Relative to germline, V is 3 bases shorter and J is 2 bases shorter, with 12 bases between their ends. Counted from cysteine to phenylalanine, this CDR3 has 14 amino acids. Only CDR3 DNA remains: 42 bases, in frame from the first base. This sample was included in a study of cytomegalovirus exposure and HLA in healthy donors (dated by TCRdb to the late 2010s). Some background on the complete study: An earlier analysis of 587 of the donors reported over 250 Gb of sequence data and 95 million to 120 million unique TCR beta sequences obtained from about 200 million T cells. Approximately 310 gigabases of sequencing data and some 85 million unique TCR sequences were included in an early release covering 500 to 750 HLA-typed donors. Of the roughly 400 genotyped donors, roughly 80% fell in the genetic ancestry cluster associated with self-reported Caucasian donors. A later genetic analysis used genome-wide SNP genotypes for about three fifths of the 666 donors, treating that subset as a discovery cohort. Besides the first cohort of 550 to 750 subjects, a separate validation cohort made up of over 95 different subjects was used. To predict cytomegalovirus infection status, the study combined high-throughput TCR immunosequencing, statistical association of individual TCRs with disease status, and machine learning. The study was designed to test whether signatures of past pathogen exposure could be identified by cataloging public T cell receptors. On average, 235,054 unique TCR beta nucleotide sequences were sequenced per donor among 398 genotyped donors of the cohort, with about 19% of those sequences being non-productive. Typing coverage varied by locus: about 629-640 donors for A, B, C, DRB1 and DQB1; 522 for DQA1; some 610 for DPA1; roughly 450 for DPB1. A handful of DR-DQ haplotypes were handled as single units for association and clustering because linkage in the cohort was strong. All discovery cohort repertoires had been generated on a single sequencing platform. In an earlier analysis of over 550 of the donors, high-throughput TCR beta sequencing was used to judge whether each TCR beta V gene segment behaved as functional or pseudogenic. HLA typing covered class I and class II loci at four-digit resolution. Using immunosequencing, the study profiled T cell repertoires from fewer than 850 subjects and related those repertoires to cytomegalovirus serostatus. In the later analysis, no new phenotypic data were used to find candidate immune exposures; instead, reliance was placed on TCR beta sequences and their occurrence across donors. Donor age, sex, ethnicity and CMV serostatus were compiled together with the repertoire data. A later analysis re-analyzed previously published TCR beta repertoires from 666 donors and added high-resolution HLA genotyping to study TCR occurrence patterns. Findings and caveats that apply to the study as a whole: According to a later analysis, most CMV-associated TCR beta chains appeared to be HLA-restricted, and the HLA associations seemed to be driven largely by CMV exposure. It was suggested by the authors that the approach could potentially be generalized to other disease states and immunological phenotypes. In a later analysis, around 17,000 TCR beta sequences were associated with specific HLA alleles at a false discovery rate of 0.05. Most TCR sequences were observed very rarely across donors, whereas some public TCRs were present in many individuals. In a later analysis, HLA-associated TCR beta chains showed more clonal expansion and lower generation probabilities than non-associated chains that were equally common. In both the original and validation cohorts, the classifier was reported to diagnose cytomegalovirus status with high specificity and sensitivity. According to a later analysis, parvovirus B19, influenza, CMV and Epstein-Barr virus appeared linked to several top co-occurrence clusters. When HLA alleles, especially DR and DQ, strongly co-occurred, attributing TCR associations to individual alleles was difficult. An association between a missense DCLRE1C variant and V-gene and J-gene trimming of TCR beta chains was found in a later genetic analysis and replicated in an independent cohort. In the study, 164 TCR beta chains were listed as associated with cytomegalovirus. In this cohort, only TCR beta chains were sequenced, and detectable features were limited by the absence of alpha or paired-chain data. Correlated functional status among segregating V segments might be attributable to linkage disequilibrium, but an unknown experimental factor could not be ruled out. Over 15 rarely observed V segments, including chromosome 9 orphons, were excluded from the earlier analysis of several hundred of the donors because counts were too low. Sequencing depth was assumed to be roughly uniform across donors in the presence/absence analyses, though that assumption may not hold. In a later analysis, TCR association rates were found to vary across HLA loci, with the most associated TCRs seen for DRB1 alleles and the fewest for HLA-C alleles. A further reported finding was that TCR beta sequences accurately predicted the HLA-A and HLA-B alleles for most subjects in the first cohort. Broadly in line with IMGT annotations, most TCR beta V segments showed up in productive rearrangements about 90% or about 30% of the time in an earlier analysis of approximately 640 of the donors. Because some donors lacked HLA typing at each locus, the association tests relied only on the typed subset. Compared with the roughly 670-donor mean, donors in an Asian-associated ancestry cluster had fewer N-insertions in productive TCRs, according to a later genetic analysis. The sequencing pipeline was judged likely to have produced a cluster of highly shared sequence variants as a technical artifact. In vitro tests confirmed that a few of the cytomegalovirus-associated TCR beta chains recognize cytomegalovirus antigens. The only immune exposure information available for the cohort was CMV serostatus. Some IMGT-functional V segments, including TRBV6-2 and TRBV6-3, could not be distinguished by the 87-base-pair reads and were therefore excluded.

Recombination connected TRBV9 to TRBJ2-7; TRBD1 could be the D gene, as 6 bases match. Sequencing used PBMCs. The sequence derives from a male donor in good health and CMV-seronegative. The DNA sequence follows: TGTGCCAGCAGCGGGACGGGACAAACCTACGAGCAGTACTTC. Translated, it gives CASSGTGQTYEQYF.